These T cell receptor beta chains were read from a single sample in a study of CD8+ T cells in alopecia areata. Produced via immunoSEQ multiplex PCR; TCRdb's table is partial and in-frame only. The sample includes 100,000 to 130,000 clones, approximately 59% of them seen just once. Input material: CD8+ T cells sorted from blood. Receptors were obtained from a human donor in good health. Each CDR3 is given with its conserved first and last residue. The D gene is left open where the match is weak. Clone size appears in some rows only: once, few, many, or a class for an expanded clone.

few | TRBJ2-3 | . | TRBV4-3 | TGCGCCAGCAGCCAAGAAAGCCAGCCCTTCACAGATACGCAGTATTTT | CASSQESQPFTDTQYF
. | TRBJ1-1 | . | TRBV5-1 | TGCGCCAGCAGCCTACTTGACAGCCTGAACACTGAAGCTTTCTTT | CASSLLDSLNTEAFF
few | TRBJ2-1 | TRBD1 | TRBV25-1 | TGTGCCAGCAGTGGTACTTACAGGGGCCCGTCCTACAATGAGCAGTTCTTC | CASSGTYRGPSYNEQFF
. | TRBJ2-2 | TRBD1 | TRBV7-6 | TGTGCCAGCAGCGCAGGACAGGCGACCGGGGAGCTGTTTTTT | CASSAGQATGELFF
few | TRBJ2-5 | . | TRBV7-9 | TGTGCCAGCAGCCCACTACAATCGAGGGAGACCCAGTACTTC | CASSPLQSRETQYF
. | TRBJ2-7 | TRBD2 | TRBV13 | TGTGCCAGCAGCCCTGGGACTAGCGGGCGCGAGCAGTACTTC | CASSPGTSGREQYF
. | TRBJ2-3 | TRBD2 | TRBV7-6 | TGTGCCAGCAGCGGAGCCCTAGCGGGGGTGGCAGATACGCAGTATTTT | CASSGALAGVADTQYF
. | TRBJ2-3 | TRBD1 | TRBV29-1 | TGCAGCGTTGCGCAGCCCGGACAGGTCTACACAGATACGCAGTATTTT | CSVAQPGQVYTDTQYF
once | TRBJ2-7 | . | TRBV27 | TGTGCCAGCAGTTTATCATCAGGGGCCCGCTCCTACGAGCAGTACTTC | CASSLSSGARSYEQYF
. | TRBJ2-2 | . | TRBV25-1 | TGTGCCAGCAGTGATAGTCCGGCCGGGGAGCTGTTTTTT | CASSDSPAGELFF
few | TRBJ1-1 | . | TRBV6-1 | TGTGCCAGCAGTGAACTTTATGGGTTTCGAAACACTGAAGCTTTCTTT | CASSELYGFRNTEAFF
. | TRBJ1-2 | . | TRBV29-1 | TGCAGCGTTCAGAACACGGAACCTAACTATGGCTACACCTTC | CSVQNTEPNYGYTF
few | TRBJ1-5 | . | TRBV5-6 | TGTGCCAGCAGCTCGTATCAGCCCCAGCATTTT | CASSSYQPQHF
. | TRBJ2-3 | . | TRBV4-1 | TGCGCCAGCCGCGGGGCTAGCACAGATACGCAGTATTTT | CASRGASTDTQYF
few | TRBJ2-1 | TRBD2 | TRBV28 | TGTGCCAGCAGTCCGAGACTAGCGGGGGAGCTTTTGTTCTTC | CASSPRLAGELLFF
. | TRBJ1-1 | TRBD1 | TRBV5-1 | TGCGCCAGCAGCGACGGGACAGGGGGCGAGTACACTGAAGCTTTCTTT | CASSDGTGGEYTEAFF
. | TRBJ1-2 | TRBD1 | TRBV5-4 | TGTGCCAGCAGCTGGACAGGGGGCGCAAATGGCTACACCTTC | CASSWTGGANGYTF
few | TRBJ1-5 | . | TRBV13 | TGTGCCAGCAGCCTACGATCCCCGTACGGGGCTAGCAATCAGCCCCAGCATTTT | CASSLRSPYGASNQPQHF
. | TRBJ2-7 | TRBD2 | TRBV7-8 | TGTGCCAGCAGCTCGGGACTACGCTACGAGCAGTACTTC | CASSSGLRYEQYF
. | TRBJ2-6 | . | TRBV13 | TGTGCCAGCAGCCCTCAGGGTTCTGGGGCCAACGTCCTGACTTTC | CASSPQGSGANVLTF
once | TRBJ2-7 | TRBD2 | TRBV6-1 | TGTGCCAGCAGTGAAGATGACGGGGGGGCCAAAGAGCAGTACTTC | CASSEDDGGAKEQYF
. | TRBJ1-5 | . | TRBV4-1 | TGCGCCAGCAGCCAAGAAAAGGGAGGGAATCAGCCCCAGCATTTT | CASSQEKGGNQPQHF
. | TRBJ1-2 | TRBD1 | TRBV9 | TGTGCCAGCAGCCGTAAAACAGGGGAACGTGGCTACACCTTC | CASSRKTGERGYTF